Below are 4 T cell receptor beta chains sequenced from a single sample in a study of Ad26.COV2.S vaccination and SARS-CoV-2 variants (dated by TCRdb to 2020 to 2022). Reading the label with the study, this specimen's treatment or condition is: some 20 received Ad26.COV2.S at low or high dose, single or two shots; 5 received placebo; per-sample allocation not given. Repertoires of vaccine and placebo recipients were sequenced from samples collected on day 63 after the first injection. Library preparation used the immunoSEQ multiplex PCR assay. Held by TCRdb, this immuneACCESS table contains in-frame sequences only and omits some clones. Under half of the omission traces to an unresolved V gene where checked; the cause of the rest is unknown. The sample data list around 300,000 clones, and 70% to 90% of these were observed just once. The biggest ten clones account for roughly 10% of the sample. Sequences were derived from peripheral blood, sampled in a trial of Ad26.COV2.S vaccine versus placebo. The receptors derive from a person between 18 and 60 years old who received the Ad26.COV2.S COVID-19 vaccine or a placebo.

The chain is built from TRBV9 and TRBJ2-3; 11 bases map to TRBD2. Germline loops: CDR1 SGDLS, CDR2 YYNGEE. V was pared by 2 bases and J by 6 bases, with 5 bases of the junction left unmatched. The CDR3 extends over 15 amino acids. The DNA of the CDR3 is TGTGCCAGCAGCGTTAGCGGGGGGGCGGAGGATACGCAGTATTTT. Its translation is CASSVSGGAEDTQYF.

The genes are TRBV6-5 and TRBJ1-4; TRBD1 matches at 8 bases. The CDR3 is 14 residues long. With V trimmed by 8 bases and J by 8 bases, 10 bases remained unmatched. CDR1 and CDR2 from the germline V gene are MNHEY and SVGAGI. The CDR3 loop reads CASGEGQVKEKLFF. The DNA of the CDR3 is TGTGCCAGCGGGGAGGGACAGGTAAAAGAAAAACTGTTTTTT.

The chain has TRBV19 and TRBJ2-7, with D perhaps matching TRBD2 (6 bases). Looked up from germline, CDR1 is LNHDA and CDR2 is SQIVND (reference sequence). V lost 10 bases to trimming and J lost 0 bases, with 10 bases between them. The CDR3 contains 12 residues. CDR3 nucleotides: TGTGCCACAAGCGGGTACTCCTACGAGCAGTACTTC. Residues: CATSGYSYEQYF.

This chain joins TRBV25-1 and TRBJ1-2; TRBD1 is a possible D gene (6 bases). Between the trimmed V and J ends, which lost 5 bases and 5 bases, there was a span of 21 bases. Germline CDR1 and CDR2: MGHDK and SYGVNS. There are 16 residues in the CDR3. In DNA form, the CDR3 reads TGTGCCAGCAGTTCAGTCACGGGACAACCTGAGTATGGCTACACCTTC. Protein sequence: CASSSVTGQPEYGYTF.